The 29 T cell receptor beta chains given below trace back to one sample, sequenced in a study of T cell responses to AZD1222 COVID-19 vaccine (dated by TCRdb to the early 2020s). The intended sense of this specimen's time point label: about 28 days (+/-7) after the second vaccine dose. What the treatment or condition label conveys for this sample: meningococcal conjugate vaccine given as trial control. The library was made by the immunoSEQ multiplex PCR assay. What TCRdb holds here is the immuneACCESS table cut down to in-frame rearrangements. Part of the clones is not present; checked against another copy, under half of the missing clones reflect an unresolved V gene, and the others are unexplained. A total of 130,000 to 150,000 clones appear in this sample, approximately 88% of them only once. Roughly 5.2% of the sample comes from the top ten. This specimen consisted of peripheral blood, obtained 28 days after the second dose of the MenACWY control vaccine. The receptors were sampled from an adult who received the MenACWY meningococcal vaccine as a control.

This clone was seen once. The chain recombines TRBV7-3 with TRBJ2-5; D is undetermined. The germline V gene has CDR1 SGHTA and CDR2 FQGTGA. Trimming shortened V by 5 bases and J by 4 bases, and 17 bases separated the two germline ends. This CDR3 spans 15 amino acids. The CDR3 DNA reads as TGTGCCAGCAGCCTAGGAAGTGGGGTCTCAGAGACCCAGTACTTC. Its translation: CASSLGSGVSETQYF.

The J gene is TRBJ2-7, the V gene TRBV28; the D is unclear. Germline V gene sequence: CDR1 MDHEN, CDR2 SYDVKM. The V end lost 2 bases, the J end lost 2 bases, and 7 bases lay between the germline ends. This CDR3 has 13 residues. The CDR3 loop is CASSLGEAYEQYF. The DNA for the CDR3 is TGTGCCAGCAGTTTAGGAGAGGCCTACGAGCAGTACTTC. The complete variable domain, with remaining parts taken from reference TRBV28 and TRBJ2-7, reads DVKVTQSSRYLVKRTGEKVFLECVQDMDHENMFWYRQDPGLGLRLIYFSYDVKMKEKGDIPEGYSVSREKKERFSLILESASTNQTSMYLCASSLGEAYEQYFGPGTRLTVT.

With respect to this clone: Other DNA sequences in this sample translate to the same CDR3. The CDR3 DNA follows: TGTGCCAGCTCACCGGGTAGCAATCAGCCCCAGCATTTT. Translation gives CASSPGSNQPQHF. The rearrangement joins TRBV18 to TRBJ1-5; the D is unclear. The CDR3 loop spans 13 amino acids. Germline V gene sequence: CDR1 KGHSH, CDR2 LQKENI. V was clipped by 3 bases and J by 0 bases, with 3 bases between them.

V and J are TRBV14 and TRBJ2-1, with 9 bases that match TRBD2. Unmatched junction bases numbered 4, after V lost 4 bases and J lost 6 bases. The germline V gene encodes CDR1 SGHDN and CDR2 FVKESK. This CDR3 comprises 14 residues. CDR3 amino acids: CASSLGTSPNEQFF. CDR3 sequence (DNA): TGTGCCAGCAGCCTGGGGACTAGCCCCAATGAGCAGTTCTTC.

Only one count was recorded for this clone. As DNA, the CDR3 is TGTGCCAGCAGCTCTCTCTATGGCTACACCTTC. Amino acids: CASSSLYGYTF. The chain couples TRBV28 to TRBJ1-2; no firm D call. The V gene's germline CDR1 is MDHEN and CDR2 SYDVKM. There are 11 residues in the CDR3. V was trimmed by 6 bases and J by 4 bases, leaving 6 bases between them.

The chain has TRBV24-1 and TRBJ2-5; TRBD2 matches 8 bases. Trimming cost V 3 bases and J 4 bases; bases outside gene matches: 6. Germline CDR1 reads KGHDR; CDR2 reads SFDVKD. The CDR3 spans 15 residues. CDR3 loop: CATSDLGAGGETQYF. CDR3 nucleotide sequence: TGTGCCACCAGTGATCTAGGGGCGGGGGGAGAGACCCAGTACTTC.

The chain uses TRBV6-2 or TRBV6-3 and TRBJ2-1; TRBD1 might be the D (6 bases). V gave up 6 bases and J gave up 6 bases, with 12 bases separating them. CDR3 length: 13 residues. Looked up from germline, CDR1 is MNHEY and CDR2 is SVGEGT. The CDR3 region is CASSSGQRNEQFF. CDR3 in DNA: TGTGCCAGCAGCTCCGGACAGCGCAATGAGCAGTTCTTC.

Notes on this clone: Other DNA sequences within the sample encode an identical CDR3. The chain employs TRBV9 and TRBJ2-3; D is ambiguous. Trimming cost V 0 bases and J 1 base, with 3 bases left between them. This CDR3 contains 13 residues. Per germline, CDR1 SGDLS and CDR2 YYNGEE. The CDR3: CASSVVGTDTQYF. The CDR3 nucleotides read TGTGCCAGCAGCGTAGTCGGCACAGATACGCAGTATTTT.

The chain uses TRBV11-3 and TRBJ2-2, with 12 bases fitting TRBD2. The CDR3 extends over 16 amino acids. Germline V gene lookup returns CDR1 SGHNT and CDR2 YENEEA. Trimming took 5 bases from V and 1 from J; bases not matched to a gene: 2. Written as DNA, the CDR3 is TGTGCCAGCAGCCCGGGACTAGCGGGGAACACCGGGGAGCTGTTTTTT. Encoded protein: CASSPGLAGNTGELFF.

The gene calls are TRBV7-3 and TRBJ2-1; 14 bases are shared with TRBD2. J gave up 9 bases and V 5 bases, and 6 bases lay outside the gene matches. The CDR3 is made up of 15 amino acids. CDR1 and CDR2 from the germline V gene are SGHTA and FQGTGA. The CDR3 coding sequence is TGTGCCAGCAGCCCCGGACTAGCGGGAGGTCTTGAGCAGTTCTTC. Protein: CASSPGLAGGLEQFF.

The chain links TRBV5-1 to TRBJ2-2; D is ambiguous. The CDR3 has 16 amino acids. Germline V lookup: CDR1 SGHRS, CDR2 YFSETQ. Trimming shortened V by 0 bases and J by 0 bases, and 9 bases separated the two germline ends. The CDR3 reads CASSLATITNTGELFF. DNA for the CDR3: TGCGCCAGCAGCTTGGCCACAATTACGAACACCGGGGAGCTGTTTTTT.

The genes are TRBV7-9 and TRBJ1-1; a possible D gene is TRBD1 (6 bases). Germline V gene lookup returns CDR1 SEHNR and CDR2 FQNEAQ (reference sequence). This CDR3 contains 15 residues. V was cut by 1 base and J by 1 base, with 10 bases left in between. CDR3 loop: CASSLETGRNTEAFF. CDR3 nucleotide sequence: TGTGCCAGCAGCTTAGAGACAGGACGGAACACTGAAGCTTTCTTT.

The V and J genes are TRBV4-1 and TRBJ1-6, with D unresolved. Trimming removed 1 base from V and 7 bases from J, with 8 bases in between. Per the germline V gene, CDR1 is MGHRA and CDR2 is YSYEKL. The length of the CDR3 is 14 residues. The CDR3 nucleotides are TGCGCCAGCAGCCAAGCGACGTTAAATTCACCCCTCCACTTT. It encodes CASSQATLNSPLHF.

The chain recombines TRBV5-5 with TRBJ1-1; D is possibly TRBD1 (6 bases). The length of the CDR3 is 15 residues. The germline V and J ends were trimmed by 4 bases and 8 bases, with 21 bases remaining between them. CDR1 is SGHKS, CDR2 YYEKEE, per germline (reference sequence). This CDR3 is CASSPGGQVAVEAFF. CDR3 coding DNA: TGTGCCAGCAGCCCGGGGGGCCAGGTGGCCGTCGAAGCTTTCTTT.

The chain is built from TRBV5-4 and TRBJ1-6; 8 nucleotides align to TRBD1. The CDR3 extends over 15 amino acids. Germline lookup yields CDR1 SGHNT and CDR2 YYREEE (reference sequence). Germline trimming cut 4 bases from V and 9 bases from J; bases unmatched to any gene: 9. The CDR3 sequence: CASSIPTGAGSPLHF. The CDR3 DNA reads TGTGCCAGCAGCATCCCGACAGGGGCGGGTTCACCCCTCCACTTT.

Here the CDR3 DNA reads TGTGCCAGCAGTTCCGGGAGCCTTGGGGCAGATACGCAGTATTTT. Its translation is CASSSGSLGADTQYF. The chain is built from TRBV28 and TRBJ2-3; a possible D gene is TRBD2 (6 bases). Germline V lookup: CDR1 MDHEN, CDR2 SYDVKM. The CDR3 extends over 15 amino acids. The germline V and J ends were trimmed by 4 bases and 4 bases, with 15 bases remaining between them.

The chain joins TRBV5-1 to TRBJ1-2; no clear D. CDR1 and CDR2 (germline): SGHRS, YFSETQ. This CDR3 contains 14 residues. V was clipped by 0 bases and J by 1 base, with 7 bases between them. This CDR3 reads CASSLGASNYGYTF. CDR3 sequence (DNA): TGCGCCAGCAGCTTGGGGGCGAGTAACTATGGCTACACCTTC.

CDR3 sequence reads: CASSHGQGVVQETQYF. DNA of the CDR3: TGTGCCAGCAGTCACGGACAGGGGGTGGTCCAAGAGACCCAGTACTTC. The rearrangement uses TRBV6-6 and TRBJ2-5, with 10 nucleotides matching TRBD1. The germline V gene encodes CDR1 MNHNY and CDR2 SVGAGI (reference sequence). V lost 5 bases, J lost 1 base, and 7 bases stayed unmatched. There are 16 residues in the CDR3.

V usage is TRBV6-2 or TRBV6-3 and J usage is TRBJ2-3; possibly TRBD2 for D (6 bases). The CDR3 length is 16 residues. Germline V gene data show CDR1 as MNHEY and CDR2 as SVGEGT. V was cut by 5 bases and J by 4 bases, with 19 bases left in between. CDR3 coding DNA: TGTGCCAGCAGTCGACGGGAGCGAGTGGGGCCAGATACGCAGTATTTT. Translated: CASSRRERVGPDTQYF.

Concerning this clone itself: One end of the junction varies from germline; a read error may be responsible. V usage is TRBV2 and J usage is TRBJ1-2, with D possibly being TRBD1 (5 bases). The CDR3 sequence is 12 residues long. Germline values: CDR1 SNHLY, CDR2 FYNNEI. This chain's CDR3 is CASSDRDATSRF. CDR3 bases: TGTGCCAGCAGTGATAGGGACGCCACCTCCCGCTTC.

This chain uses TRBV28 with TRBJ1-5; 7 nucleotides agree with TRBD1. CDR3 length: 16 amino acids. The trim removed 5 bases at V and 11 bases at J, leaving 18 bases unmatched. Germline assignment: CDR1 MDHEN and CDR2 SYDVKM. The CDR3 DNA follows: TGTGCCAGCAGTGGCTTTTTGGCAGGGGGAGGAGAGGCCCAGCATTTT. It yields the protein CASSGFLAGGGEAQHF.

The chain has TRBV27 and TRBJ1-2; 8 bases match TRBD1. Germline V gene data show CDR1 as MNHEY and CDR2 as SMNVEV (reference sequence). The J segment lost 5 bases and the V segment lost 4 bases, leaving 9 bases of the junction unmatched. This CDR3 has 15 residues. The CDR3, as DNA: TGTGCCAGCAGTTATCAGGGACAGGCCACTTATGGCTACACCTTC. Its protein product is CASSYQGQATYGYTF.

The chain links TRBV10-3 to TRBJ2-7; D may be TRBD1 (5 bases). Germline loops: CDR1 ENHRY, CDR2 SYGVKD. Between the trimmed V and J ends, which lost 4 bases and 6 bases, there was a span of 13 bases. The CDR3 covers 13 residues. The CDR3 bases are TGTGCCATCAGTGGGACCCAGGGTAGCGAGCAGTACTTC. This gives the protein CAISGTQGSEQYF.

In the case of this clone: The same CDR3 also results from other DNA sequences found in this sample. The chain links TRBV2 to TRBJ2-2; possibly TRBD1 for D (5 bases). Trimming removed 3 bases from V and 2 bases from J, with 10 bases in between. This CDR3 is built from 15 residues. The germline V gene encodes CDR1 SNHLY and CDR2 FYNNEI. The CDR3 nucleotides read TGTGCCAGCAGTGAGTTAAGGGGTAACACCGGGGAGCTGTTTTTT. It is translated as CASSELRGNTGELFF.

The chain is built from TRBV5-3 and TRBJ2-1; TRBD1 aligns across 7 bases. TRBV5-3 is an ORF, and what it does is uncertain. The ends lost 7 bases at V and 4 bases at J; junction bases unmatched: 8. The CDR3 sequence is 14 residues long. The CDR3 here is CAREDRATYNEQFF. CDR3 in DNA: TGTGCCAGAGAAGACAGGGCAACGTACAATGAGCAGTTCTTC.

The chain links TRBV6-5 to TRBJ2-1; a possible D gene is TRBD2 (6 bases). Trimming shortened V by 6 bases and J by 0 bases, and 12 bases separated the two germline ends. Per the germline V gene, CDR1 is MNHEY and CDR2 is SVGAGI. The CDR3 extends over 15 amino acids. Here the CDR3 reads CASSLAGSSYNEQFF. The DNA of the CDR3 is TGTGCCAGCAGCCTGGCCGGGAGCTCCTACAATGAGCAGTTCTTC.

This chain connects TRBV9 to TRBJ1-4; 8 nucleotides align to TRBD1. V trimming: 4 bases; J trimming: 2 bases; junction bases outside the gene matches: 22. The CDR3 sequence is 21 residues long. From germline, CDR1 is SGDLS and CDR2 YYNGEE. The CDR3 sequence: CASSPRGLAGGSTVTNEKLFF. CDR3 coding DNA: TGTGCCAGCAGCCCTAGGGGCCTGGCAGGGGGCAGCACGGTTACTAATGAAAAACTGTTTTTT. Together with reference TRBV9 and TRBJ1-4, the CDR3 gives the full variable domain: DSGVTQTPKHLITATGQRVTLRCSPRSGDLSVYWYQQSLDQGLQFLIQYYNGEERAKGNILERFSAQQFPDLHSELNLSSLELGDSALYFCASSPRGLAGGSTVTNEKLFFGSGTQLSVL.

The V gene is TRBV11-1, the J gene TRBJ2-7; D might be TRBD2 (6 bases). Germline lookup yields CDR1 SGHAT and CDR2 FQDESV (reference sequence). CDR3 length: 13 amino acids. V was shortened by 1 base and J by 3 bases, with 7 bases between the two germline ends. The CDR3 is CASSLGGVYEQYF. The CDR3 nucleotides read TGTGCCAGCAGCTTAGGGGGGGTCTACGAGCAGTACTTC.

CDR3 residues: CASGGVGYGYTF. The CDR3 coding sequence is TGTGCCAGCGGGGGGGTGGGATATGGCTACACCTTC. This chain uses TRBV12-3 or TRBV12-4 with TRBJ1-2; possible D gene TRBD1, 5 bases. V dropped 8 bases and J dropped 5 bases, with 12 bases sitting between them. The CDR3 is 12 amino acids.